The 7 T cell receptor beta chains given below trace back to one sample, sequenced in a study of T cell responses to AZD1222 COVID-19 vaccine. Measured with immunoSEQ multiplex PCR; TCRdb has only the in-frame clones, and not every one. Counted here are some 140,000 clones, over 85% occurring once; the ten biggest clones make up around 6.5%. Sequencing used peripheral blood, obtained 28 days after the second AZD1222 dose. These receptors were taken from an adult who received the AZD1222 COVID-19 vaccine.

The chain joins TRBV3-1 (or the pseudogene TRBV3-2) to TRBJ1-6, with 10 positions matching TRBD1. CDR1 is LGHDT, CDR2 YNNKEL, per germline (reference sequence). The length of the CDR3 is 18 residues. Unmatched junction bases numbered 5, after V lost 3 bases and J lost 0 bases. The CDR3 reads CASSHGTGASSYNSPLHF. CDR3 nucleotides: TGTGCCAGCAGCCATGGGACAGGGGCGAGCTCCTATAATTCACCCCTCCACTTT.

V is TRBV12-5 and J is TRBJ2-6; the match to TRBD2 covers 7 bases. The CDR3 consists of 18 residues. Germline lookup yields CDR1 LGHNT and CDR2 FRNRAP. With 0 bases clipped from V and 0 bases from J, the junction kept 5 bases outside the gene matches. The CDR3 DNA reads as TGTGCTAGTGGTTTGGTACGGGGAGGGAGCTCTGGGGCCAACGTCCTGACTTTC. Translation: CASGLVRGGSSGANVLTF.

This chain uses TRBV5-6 with TRBJ2-7; no definite D call. The CDR3 consists of 12 residues. V lost 0 bases and J 4 bases, leaving 5 bases between the germline ends. Germline V lookup: CDR1 SGHDT, CDR2 YYEEEE. The CDR3 is CASSLVGYEQYF. The CDR3 bases are TGTGCCAGCAGCTTGGTGGGTTACGAGCAGTACTTC.

The gene calls are TRBV5-8 and TRBJ1-3; 11 nucleotides align to TRBD1. Germline V gives CDR1 SGHTS, CDR2 YDEGEE. Trimming at V came to 4 bases and at J to 4 bases, leaving 7 bases not matched to a gene. This CDR3 has 16 amino acids. The CDR3 bases are TGTGCCAGCAGCCAGTGGGACAGGGGGATCGGAAACACCATATATTTT. This gives the protein CASSQWDRGIGNTIYF.

This rearrangement joins TRBV5-4 to TRBJ1-1; 9 bases fit TRBD1. V dropped 3 bases and J dropped 3; count of bases not matched to a gene: 12. CDR1 and CDR2 from the germline V gene are SGHNT and YYREEE (reference sequence). The length of the CDR3 is 17 residues. In nucleotides, the CDR3 is TGTGCCAGCAGCTCGATCGGACAGGGGATGGGTGACACTGAAGCTTTCTTT. Residues: CASSSIGQGMGDTEAFF.

The rearrangement links TRBV2 to TRBJ1-4, with D hard to call. The ends were cut back, 8 bases at V and 4 bases at J, with 8 bases in the middle. This CDR3 region has 12 residues. Germline values: CDR1 SNHLY, CDR2 FYNNEI. CDR3 in amino acids: CASSGINEKLFF. The CDR3 DNA reads TGTGCCAGCTCCGGGATTAATGAAAAACTGTTTTTT.

This clone came up once. V gene TRBV7-6 combines with J gene TRBJ1-2, with a possible D match to TRBD1 (5 bases). The CDR3 loop spans 15 amino acids. Trimming took off 1 base at V and 8 bases at J, with 17 bases between the two ends. Germline V gene data show CDR1 as SGHVS and CDR2 as FNYEAQ. The CDR3: CASSLGQGPGGGYTF. In DNA form, the CDR3 reads TGTGCCAGCAGCTTAGGGCAGGGTCCTGGGGGAGGCTACACCTTC.